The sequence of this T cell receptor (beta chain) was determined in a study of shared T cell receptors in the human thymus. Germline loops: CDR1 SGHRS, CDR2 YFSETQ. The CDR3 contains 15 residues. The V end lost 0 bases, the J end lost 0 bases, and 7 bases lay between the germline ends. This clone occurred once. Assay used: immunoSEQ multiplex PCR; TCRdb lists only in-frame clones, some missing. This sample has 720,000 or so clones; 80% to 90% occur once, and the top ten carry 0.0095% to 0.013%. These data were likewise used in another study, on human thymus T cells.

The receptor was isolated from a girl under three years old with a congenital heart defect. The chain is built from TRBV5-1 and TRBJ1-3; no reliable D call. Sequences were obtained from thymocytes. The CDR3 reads CASSLGAISGNTIYF. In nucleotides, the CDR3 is TGCGCCAGCAGCTTGGGGGCGATCTCTGGAAACACCATATATTTT.